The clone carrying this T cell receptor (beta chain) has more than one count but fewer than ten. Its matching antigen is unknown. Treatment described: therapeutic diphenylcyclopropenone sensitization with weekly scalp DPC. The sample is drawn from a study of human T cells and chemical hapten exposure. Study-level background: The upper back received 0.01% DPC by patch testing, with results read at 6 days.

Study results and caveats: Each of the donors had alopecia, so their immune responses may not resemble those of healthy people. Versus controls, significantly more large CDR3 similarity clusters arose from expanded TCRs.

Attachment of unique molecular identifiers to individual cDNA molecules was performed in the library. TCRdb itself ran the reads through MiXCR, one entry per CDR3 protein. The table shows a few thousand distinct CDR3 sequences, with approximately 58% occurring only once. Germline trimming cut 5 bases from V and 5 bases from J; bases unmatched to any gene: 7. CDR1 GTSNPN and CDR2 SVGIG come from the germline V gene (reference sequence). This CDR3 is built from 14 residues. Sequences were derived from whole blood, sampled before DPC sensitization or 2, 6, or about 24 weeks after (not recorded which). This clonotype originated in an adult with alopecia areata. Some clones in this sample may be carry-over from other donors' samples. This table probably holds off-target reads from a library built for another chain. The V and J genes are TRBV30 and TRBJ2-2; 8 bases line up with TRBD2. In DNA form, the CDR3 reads TGTGCCTGGCGGGAGGGCCGTAGGACCGGGGAGCTGTTTTTT. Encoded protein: CAWREGRRTGELFF.